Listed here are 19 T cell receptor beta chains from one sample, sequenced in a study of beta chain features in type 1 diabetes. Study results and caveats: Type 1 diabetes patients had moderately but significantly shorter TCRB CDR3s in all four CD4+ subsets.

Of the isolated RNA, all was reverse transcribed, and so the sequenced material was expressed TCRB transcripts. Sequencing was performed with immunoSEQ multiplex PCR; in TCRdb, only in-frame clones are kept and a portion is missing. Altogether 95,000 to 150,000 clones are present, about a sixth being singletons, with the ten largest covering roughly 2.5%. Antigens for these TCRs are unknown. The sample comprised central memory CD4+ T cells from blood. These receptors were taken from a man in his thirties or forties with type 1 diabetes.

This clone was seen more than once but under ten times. CDR3 nucleotide sequence: TGCGCCAGCAGCTTGGCCCTAGGCCCAGATACGCAGTATTTT. It translates to CASSLALGPDTQYF. The chain couples TRBV5-1 to TRBJ2-3; D is unresolved. V gave up 0 bases and J gave up 4 bases, with 9 bases separating them. This CDR3 comprises 14 residues. Germline V lookup: CDR1 SGHRS, CDR2 YFSETQ.

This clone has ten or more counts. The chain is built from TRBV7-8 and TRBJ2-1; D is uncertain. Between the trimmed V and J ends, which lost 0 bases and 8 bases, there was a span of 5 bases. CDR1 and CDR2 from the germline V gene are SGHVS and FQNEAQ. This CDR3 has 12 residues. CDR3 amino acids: CASSLAVDEQFF. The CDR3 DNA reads TGTGCCAGCAGCTTAGCGGTGGATGAGCAGTTCTTC.

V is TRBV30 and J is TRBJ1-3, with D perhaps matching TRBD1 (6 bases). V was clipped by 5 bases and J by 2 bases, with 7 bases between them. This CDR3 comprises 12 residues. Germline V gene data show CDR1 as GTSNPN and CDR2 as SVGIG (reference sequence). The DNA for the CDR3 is TGTGCCTGGGGGACAACTGGAAACACCATATATTTT. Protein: CAWGTTGNTIYF.

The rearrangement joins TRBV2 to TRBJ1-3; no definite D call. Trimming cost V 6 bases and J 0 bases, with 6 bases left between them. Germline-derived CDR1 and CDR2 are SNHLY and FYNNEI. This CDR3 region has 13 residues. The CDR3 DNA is TGTGCCAGCAGGGGATCCTCTGGAAACACCATATATTTT. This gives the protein CASRGSSGNTIYF.

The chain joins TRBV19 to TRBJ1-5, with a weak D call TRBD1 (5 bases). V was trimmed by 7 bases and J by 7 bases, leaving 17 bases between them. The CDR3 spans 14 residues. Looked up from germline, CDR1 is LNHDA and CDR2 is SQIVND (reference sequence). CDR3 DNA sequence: TGTGCCAGTACCCAAGGAGGGACCGGCCAGCCCCAGCATTTT. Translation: CASTQGGTGQPQHF. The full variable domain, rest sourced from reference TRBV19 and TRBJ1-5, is DGGITQSPKYLFRKEGQNVTLSCEQNLNHDAMYWYRQDPGQGLRLIYYSQIVNDFQKGDIAEGYSVSREKKESFPLTVTSAQKNPTAFYLCASTQGGTGQPQHFGDGTRLSIL.

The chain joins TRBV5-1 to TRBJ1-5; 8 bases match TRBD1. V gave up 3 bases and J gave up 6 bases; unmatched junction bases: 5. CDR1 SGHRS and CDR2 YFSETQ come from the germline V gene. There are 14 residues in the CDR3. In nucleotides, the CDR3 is TGCGCCAGCAGCTCCGGACAGGGTACTCAGCCCCAGCATTTT. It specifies CASSSGQGTQPQHF.

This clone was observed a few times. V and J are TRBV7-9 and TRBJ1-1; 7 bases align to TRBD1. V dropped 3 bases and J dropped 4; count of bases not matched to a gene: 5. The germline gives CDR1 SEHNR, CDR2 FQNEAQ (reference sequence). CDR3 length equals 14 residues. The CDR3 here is CASSFQGGSTEAFF. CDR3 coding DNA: TGTGCCAGCAGCTTCCAGGGGGGATCCACTGAAGCTTTCTTT.

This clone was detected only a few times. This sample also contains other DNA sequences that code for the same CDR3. CDR3 loop: CASSEGQGRREQYF. CDR3 sequence (DNA): TGTGCCAGCAGTGAAGGGCAGGGGCGCCGCGAGCAGTACTTC. The rearrangement uses TRBV2 and TRBJ2-7; D perhaps matches TRBD1 (6 bases). CDR1 and CDR2 (germline): SNHLY, FYNNEI. V lost 1 base to trimming and J lost 6 bases, with 13 bases between them. The CDR3 contains 14 residues.

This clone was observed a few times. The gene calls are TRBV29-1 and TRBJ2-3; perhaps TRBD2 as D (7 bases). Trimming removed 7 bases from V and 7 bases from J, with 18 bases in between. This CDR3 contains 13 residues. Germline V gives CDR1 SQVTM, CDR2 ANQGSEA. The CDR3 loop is CSEGGPEKNTQYF. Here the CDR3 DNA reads TGCAGCGAGGGGGGGCCGGAGAAAAATACGCAGTATTTT.

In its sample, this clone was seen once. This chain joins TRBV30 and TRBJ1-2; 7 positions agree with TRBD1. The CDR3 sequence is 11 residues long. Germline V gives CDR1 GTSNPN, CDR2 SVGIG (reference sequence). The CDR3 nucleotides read TGTGCGTCAGGGGGTAACTATGGCTACACCTTC. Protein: CASGGNYGYTF.

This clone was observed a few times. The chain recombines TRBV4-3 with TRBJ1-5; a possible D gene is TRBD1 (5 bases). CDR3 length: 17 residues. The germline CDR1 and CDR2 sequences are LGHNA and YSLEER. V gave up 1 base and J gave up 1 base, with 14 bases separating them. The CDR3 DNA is TGCGCCAGCAGCCAAGGGAGAGCATGGGGCAGCAATCAGCCCCAGCATTTT. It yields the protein CASSQGRAWGSNQPQHF.

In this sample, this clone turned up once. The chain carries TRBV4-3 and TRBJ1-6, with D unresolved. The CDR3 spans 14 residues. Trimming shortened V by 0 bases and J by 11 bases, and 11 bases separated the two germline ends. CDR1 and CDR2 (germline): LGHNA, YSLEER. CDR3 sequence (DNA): TGCGCCAGCAGCCAAGATTCCCTTCGCACACCCCTCCACTTT. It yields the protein CASSQDSLRTPLHF.

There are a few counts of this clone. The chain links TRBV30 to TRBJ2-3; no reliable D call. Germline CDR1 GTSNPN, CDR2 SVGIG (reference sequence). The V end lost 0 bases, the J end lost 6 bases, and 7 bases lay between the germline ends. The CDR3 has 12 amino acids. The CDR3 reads CAWSVFIDTQYF. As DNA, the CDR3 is TGTGCCTGGAGTGTATTTATTGATACGCAGTATTTT.

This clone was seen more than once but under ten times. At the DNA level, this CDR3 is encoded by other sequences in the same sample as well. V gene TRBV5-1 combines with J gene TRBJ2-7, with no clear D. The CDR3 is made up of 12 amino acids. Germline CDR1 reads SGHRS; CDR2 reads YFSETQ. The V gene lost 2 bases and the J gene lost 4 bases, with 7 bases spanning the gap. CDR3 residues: CASSFDGYEQYF. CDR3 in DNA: TGCGCCAGCAGCTTCGACGGGTACGAGCAGTACTTC.

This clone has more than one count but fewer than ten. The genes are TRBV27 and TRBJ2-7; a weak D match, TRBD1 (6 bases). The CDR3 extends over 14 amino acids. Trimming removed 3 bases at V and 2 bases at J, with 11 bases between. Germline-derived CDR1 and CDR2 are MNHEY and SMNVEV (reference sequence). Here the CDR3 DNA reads TGTGCCAGCAGTTTTACCCAGGGGACCTACGAGCAGTACTTC. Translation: CASSFTQGTYEQYF.

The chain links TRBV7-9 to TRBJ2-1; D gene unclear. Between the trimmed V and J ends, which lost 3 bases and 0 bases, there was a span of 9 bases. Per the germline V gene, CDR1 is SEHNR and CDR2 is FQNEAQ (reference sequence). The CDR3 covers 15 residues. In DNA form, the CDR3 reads TGTGCCAGCAGCTTCAGGCTAAGCTCCTACAATGAGCAGTTCTTC. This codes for CASSFRLSSYNEQFF.

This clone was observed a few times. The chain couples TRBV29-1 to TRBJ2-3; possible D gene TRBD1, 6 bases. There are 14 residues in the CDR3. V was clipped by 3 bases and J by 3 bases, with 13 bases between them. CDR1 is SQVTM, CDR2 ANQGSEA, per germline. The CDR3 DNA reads TGCAGCGTTGACGCGCAGGGGCCAACAGATACGCAGTATTTT. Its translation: CSVDAQGPTDTQYF.

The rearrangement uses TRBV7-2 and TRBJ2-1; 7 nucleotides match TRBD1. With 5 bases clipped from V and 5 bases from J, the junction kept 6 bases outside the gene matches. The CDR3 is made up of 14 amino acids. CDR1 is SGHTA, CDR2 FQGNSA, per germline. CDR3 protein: CASSNGQANNEQFF. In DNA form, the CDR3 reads TGTGCCAGCAGCAACGGACAGGCCAACAATGAGCAGTTCTTC. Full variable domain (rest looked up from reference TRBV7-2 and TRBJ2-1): GAGVSQSPSNKVTEKGKDVELRCDPISGHTALYWYRQSLGQGLEFLIYFQGNSAPDKSGLPSDRFSAERTGGSVSTLTIQRTQQEDSAVYLCASSNGQANNEQFFGPGTRLTVL.

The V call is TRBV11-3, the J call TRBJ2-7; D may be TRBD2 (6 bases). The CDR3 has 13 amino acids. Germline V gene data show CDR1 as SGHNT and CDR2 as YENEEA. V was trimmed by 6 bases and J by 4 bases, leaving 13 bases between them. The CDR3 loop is CASRSRREYEQYF. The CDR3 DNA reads TGTGCCAGCAGATCTCGGAGGGAGTACGAGCAGTACTTC.